Listed here are 21 T cell receptor beta chains from one sample, sequenced in a study of CD8+ T cells in alopecia areata. Extracted from the samples, RNA was reverse transcribed into cDNA to serve as the sequencing template. Profiling relied on immunoSEQ multiplex PCR, and the TCRdb table lists in-frame clones only, not all of them. Among around 150,000 clones listed, around 82% were seen once. Noted treatment: oral pan-JAK inhibitor, 5-10 mg twice daily. The sample in question was CD8+ T cells sorted from blood, obtained at week 4, from a patient treated with tofacitinib. The source of these receptors is a human donor with alopecia areata.

CDR3 nucleotides: TGCGCCAGCAGCCAATCGACAGGGGTAGGAGATACGCAGTATTTT. This gives the protein CASSQSTGVGDTQYF. The J gene is TRBJ2-3, the V gene TRBV4-1; 8 bases match TRBD1. The CDR3 extends over 15 amino acids. CDR1 and CDR2 (germline): MGHRA, YSYEKL. The J segment lost 5 bases and the V segment lost 2 bases, leaving 6 bases of the junction unmatched.

The rearrangement links TRBV9 to TRBJ2-1; 7 nucleotides agree with TRBD2. J was trimmed by 1 base and V by 3 bases; bases with no gene match: 10. Germline CDR1 reads SGDLS; CDR2 reads YYNGEE. The CDR3 spans 17 residues. The CDR3 here is CASSDSRQGGSYNEQFF. The CDR3 DNA is TGTGCCAGCAGCGATTCCAGGCAGGGAGGGTCCTACAATGAGCAGTTCTTC.

The chain uses TRBV7-9 and TRBJ2-5; D call uncertain. Trimming stripped 3 bases from V and 3 bases from J, with 5 bases between. Germline CDR1 and CDR2: SEHNR and FQNEAQ (reference sequence). The CDR3 is made up of 12 amino acids. DNA for the CDR3: TGTGCCAGCAGCTTCATTGAAGAGACCCAGTACTTC. Translating it yields CASSFIEETQYF.

This clone turned up a few times. This sequence joins TRBV11-2 and TRBJ2-1, with D possibly TRBD2 on 7 matching bases. The V end was cut by 0 bases, the J end by 8 bases, with 17 bases between. Per germline, CDR1 SGHAT and CDR2 FQNNGV. This CDR3 contains 16 residues. The CDR3 sequence: CASSLDLWGGRDEQFF. In DNA form, the CDR3 reads TGTGCCAGCAGCTTAGATCTGTGGGGGGGCCGGGATGAGCAGTTCTTC.

In nucleotides, the CDR3 is TGCGCCAGCAGCGAAAGGGCGGGTTCCAGGGCAGAGACCCAGTACTTC. Translated: CASSERAGSRAETQYF. The gene calls are TRBV5-1 and TRBJ2-5; D tentatively reads TRBD1 or TRBD2 (5 bases each). The CDR3 covers 16 residues. Germline V CDR1 and CDR2: SGHRS, YFSETQ. Trimming shortened V by 4 bases and J by 4 bases, and 20 bases separated the two germline ends.

The V and J genes are TRBV27 and TRBJ2-1; D tentatively fits TRBD1 or TRBD2 (6 bases each). This CDR3 comprises 15 residues. Deletions cut 3 bases from V and 2 bases from J, with 11 bases between. Per germline, CDR1 MNHEY and CDR2 SMNVEV (reference sequence). The CDR3 nucleotides read TGTGCCAGCAGTTTTCTCGGGGGCCCCTACAATGAGCAGTTCTTC. This encodes CASSFLGGPYNEQFF.

This sequence joins TRBV9 and TRBJ2-1; D not resolved. The V end was cut by 0 bases, the J end by 4 bases, with 8 bases between. Germline CDR1 and CDR2: SGDLS and YYNGEE. The CDR3 loop spans 14 amino acids. The CDR3 sequence: CASSVEWGYNEQFF. DNA of the CDR3: TGTGCCAGCAGCGTAGAATGGGGATACAATGAGCAGTTCTTC.

The chain has TRBV7-8 and TRBJ1-2; D is unresolved. CDR1 and CDR2 (germline): SGHVS, FQNEAQ. Trimming pared 6 bases from V and 6 bases from J, leaving 14 bases between. This CDR3 spans 13 amino acids. For the CDR3, the DNA is TGTGCCAGCAGTTTTACACCAGGAGATGGCTACACCTTC. Amino acids: CASSFTPGDGYTF. Drawing the rest from reference TRBV7-8 and TRBJ1-2, the complete variable domain is GAGVSQSPRYKVAKRGQDVALRCDPISGHVSLFWYQQALGQGPEFLTYFQNEAQLDKSGLPSDRFFAERPEGSVSTLKIQRTQQEDSAVYLCASSFTPGDGYTFGSGTRLTVV.

The rearrangement joins TRBV2 to TRBJ2-7; D possibly corresponds to TRBD1 (7 bases). Germline lookup yields CDR1 SNHLY and CDR2 FYNNEI. This CDR3 contains 15 residues. Trimming removed 4 bases from V and 6 bases from J, with 19 bases in between. DNA of the CDR3: TGTGCCAGCAGTGTCAGGGGGGCGATGCCGGGCGAGCAGTACTTC. Protein sequence: CASSVRGAMPGEQYF.

The V and J genes are TRBV4-1 and TRBJ2-3, with D tentatively TRBD1 or TRBD2 (5 bases each). The V end was cut by 1 base, the J end by 2 bases, with 13 bases between. This CDR3 has 16 amino acids. CDR1 MGHRA and CDR2 YSYEKL come from the germline V gene. DNA for the CDR3: TGCGCCAGCAGCCAAGGACGGGGCCAGCTCACAGATACGCAGTATTTT. It translates to CASSQGRGQLTDTQYF.

CDR3 protein: CASSSTVRQEQYF. The CDR3 DNA is TGTGCCAGCAGCTCCACTGTGCGGCAGGAGCAGTACTTC. V and J are TRBV7-6 and TRBJ2-7; no firm D call. Germline V CDR1 and CDR2: SGHVS, FNYEAQ. Trimming pared 4 bases from V and 7 bases from J, leaving 14 bases between. The CDR3 contains 13 residues.

V is TRBV7-3 and J is TRBJ1-3; weak D call: TRBD1 (5 bases). V lost 3 bases, J lost 2 bases, and 11 bases lay in between. Germline V gene data show CDR1 as SGHTA and CDR2 as FQGTGA. CDR3 size: 15 residues. The CDR3 reads CASSLRSGTGNTIYF. DNA for the CDR3: TGTGCCAGCAGCTTGAGGTCAGGGACTGGAAACACCATATATTTT.

The chain uses TRBV7-6 and TRBJ2-3; 13 bases are a match to TRBD2. With 5 bases clipped from V and 0 bases from J, the junction kept 5 bases outside the gene matches. CDR3 size: 17 residues. Germline CDR1 reads SGHVS; CDR2 reads FNYEAQ. The CDR3 DNA sequence: TGTGCCAGCAGCCCCGGACTAGCGGGGGTGAGCACAGATACGCAGTATTTT. Encoded protein: CASSPGLAGVSTDTQYF. Full variable domain (outside the CDR3, taken from reference TRBV7-6 and TRBJ2-3): GAGVSQSPRYKVTKRGQDVALRCDPISGHVSLYWYRQALGQGPEFLTYFNYEAQQDKSGLPNDRFSAERPEGSISTLTIQRTEQRDSAMYRCASSPGLAGVSTDTQYFGPGTRLTVL.

The chain employs TRBV29-1 and TRBJ2-2; 7 bases match TRBD1. The CDR3 has 13 amino acids. V lost 6 bases, J lost 0 bases, and 1 base stayed unmatched. Germline values: CDR1 SQVTM, CDR2 ANQGSEA. The CDR3 coding sequence is TGCAGCGTAGGACAGGCGAACACCGGGGAGCTGTTTTTT. Translated, it gives CSVGQANTGELFF.

The rearrangement joins TRBV7-9 to TRBJ2-7, with D maybe TRBD2 (6 bases). The CDR3 has 12 residues. Per germline, CDR1 SEHNR and CDR2 FQNEAQ (reference sequence). Trimming took 2 bases from V and 5 from J, leaving 7 bases between them. This chain's CDR3 is CASSLPGDEQYF. In DNA form, the CDR3 reads TGTGCCAGCAGCTTACCGGGGGACGAGCAGTACTTC.

The V gene is TRBV10-3, the J gene TRBJ2-1; possibly TRBD2 for D (6 bases). V lost 10 bases, J lost 8 bases, and 27 bases lay in between. The CDR3 sequence is 16 residues long. Germline V gene lookup returns CDR1 ENHRY and CDR2 SYGVKD. The CDR3 coding sequence is TGTGCCACCAAGAACCCGGACGCGTTCGGGGGAGATGAGCAGTTCTTC. Translated: CATKNPDAFGGDEQFF.

This clone was observed many times. The chain carries TRBV5-6 and TRBJ1-1; 10 bases are shared with TRBD1. CDR1 and CDR2 from the germline V gene are SGHDT and YYEEEE. Trimming took 1 base from V and 6 from J; bases not matched to a gene: 6. CDR3 length: 15 residues. The CDR3 here is CASSLKWDRGAEAFF. Written as DNA, the CDR3 is TGTGCCAGCAGCTTGAAATGGGACAGGGGCGCTGAAGCTTTCTTT.

The genes are TRBV7-2 and TRBJ2-3, with D perhaps matching TRBD2 (5 bases). Trimming took off 1 base at V and 2 bases at J, with 16 bases between the two ends. The germline V gene has CDR1 SGHTA and CDR2 FQGNSA. The CDR3 loop spans 17 amino acids. CDR3 region: CASSLVSVSVTTDTQYF. The DNA for the CDR3 is TGTGCCAGCAGCTTAGTTTCGGTTAGCGTAACCACAGATACGCAGTATTTT.

This chain connects TRBV19 to TRBJ2-7; 8 bases are shared with TRBD2. The CDR3 is made up of 14 amino acids. The germline V gene encodes CDR1 LNHDA and CDR2 SQIVND (reference sequence). V trimming: 5 bases; J trimming: 2 bases; junction bases outside the gene matches: 5. The CDR3 DNA reads as TGTGCCAGTAGTCGGGAGGGAGAGGCCTACGAGCAGTACTTC. Encoded protein: CASSREGEAYEQYF.

This clone was seen once. The chain is built from TRBV5-4 and TRBJ2-7, with D hard to call. This CDR3 comprises 12 residues. V was pared by 2 bases and J by 3 bases, with 6 bases between. Germline V gene lookup returns CDR1 SGHNT and CDR2 YYREEE (reference sequence). CDR3 DNA: TGTGCCAGCAGCTTCGATGACTACGAGCAGTACTTC. This translates into CASSFDDYEQYF.

The chain has TRBV6-5 and TRBJ2-7, with D perhaps matching TRBD1 (6 bases). Germline V gene data show CDR1 as MNHEY and CDR2 as SVGAGI. The CDR3 has 13 residues. V was clipped by 4 bases and J by 2 bases, with 9 bases between them. The DNA for the CDR3 is TGTGCCAGCAGTTCGACAGGTCCCTACGAGCAGTACTTC. Amino acid sequence: CASSSTGPYEQYF.